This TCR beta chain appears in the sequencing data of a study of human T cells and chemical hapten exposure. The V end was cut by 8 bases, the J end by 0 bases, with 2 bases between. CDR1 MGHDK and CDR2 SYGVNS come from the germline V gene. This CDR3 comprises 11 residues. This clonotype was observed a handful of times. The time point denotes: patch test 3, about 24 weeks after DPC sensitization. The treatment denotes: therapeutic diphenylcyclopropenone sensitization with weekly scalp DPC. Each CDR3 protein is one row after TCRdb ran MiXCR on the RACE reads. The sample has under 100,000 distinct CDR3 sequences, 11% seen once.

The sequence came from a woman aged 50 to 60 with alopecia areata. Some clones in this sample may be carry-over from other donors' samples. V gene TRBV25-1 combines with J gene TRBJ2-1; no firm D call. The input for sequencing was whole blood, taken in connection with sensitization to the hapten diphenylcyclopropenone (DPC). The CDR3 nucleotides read TGTGCCAGCCGCTCCTACAATGAGCAGTTCTTC. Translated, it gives CASRSYNEQFF.